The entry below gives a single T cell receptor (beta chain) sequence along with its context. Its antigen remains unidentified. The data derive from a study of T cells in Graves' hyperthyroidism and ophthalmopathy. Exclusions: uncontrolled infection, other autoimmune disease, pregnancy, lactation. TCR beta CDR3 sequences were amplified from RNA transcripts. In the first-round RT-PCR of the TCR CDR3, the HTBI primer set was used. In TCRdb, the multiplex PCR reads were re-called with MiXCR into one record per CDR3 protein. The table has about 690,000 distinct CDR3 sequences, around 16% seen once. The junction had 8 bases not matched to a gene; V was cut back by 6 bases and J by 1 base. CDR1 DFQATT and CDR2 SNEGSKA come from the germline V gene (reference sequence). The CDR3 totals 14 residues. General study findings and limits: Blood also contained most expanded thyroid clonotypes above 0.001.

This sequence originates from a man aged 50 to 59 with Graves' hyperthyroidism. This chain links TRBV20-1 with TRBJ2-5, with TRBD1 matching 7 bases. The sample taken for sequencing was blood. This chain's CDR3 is CSAILGQTQETQYF. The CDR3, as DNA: TGCAGTGCCATACTGGGACAGACCCAAGAGACCCAGTACTTC.